Listed below are T cell receptor beta chains from one sample, sequenced in a study of Ad26.COV2.S vaccination and SARS-CoV-2 variants. Generated by immunoSEQ multiplex PCR, the TCRdb table keeps only in-frame clones and is missing some. This table has 380,000 or so clones, about 80% appearing once. The sample consisted of peripheral blood, taken in a trial of Ad26.COV2.S vaccine versus placebo. The receptors derive from a person between 18 and 59 years old who received the Ad26.COV2.S COVID-19 vaccine or a placebo. Each CDR3 is given with its conserved first and last residue. The D gene is left open where the match is weak. The listing skips clone size in some rows; elsewhere it reads once, few, many or a size class.

v_gene: TRBV2; d_gene: TRBD1; abundance: .; len: 14; j_gene: TRBJ2-3; CDR3aa: CASRTRTGGDTQYF; CDR3nt: TGTGCCAGCAGAACCAGAACAGGGGGGGATACGCAGTATTTT
v_gene: TRBV19; d_gene: .; abundance: .; len: 14; j_gene: TRBJ2-5; CDR3aa: CASSRGISQETQYF; CDR3nt: TGTGCCAGTAGTCGGGGGATTTCACAAGAGACCCAGTACTTC
v_gene: TRBV27; d_gene: .; abundance: .; len: 13; j_gene: TRBJ1-5; CDR3aa: CASSLQDGEPQHF; CDR3nt: TGTGCCAGCAGTCTACAGGACGGTGAGCCCCAGCATTTT
v_gene: TRBV30; d_gene: .; abundance: .; len: 15; j_gene: TRBJ2-7; CDR3aa: CAWSVPGASSYEQYF; CDR3nt: TGTGCCTGGAGTGTACCTGGCGCGAGCTCCTACGAGCAGTACTTC
v_gene: TRBV4-3; d_gene: .; abundance: few; len: 13; j_gene: TRBJ1-1; CDR3aa: CASSQETNTEAFF; CDR3nt: TGCGCCAGCAGCCAAGAGACGAACACTGAAGCTTTCTTT
v_gene: TRBV18; d_gene: .; abundance: .; len: 15; j_gene: TRBJ1-2; CDR3aa: CASSPPVEGAGGYTF; CDR3nt: TGTGCCAGCTCACCACCGGTCGAAGGGGCGGGTGGCTACACCTTC
v_gene: TRBV28; d_gene: .; abundance: .; len: 14; j_gene: TRBJ1-1; CDR3aa: CASSSLQRGTEAFF; CDR3nt: TGTGCCAGCAGTTCATTACAGCGAGGTACTGAAGCTTTCTTT
v_gene: TRBV21-1; d_gene: .; abundance: .; len: 15; j_gene: TRBJ2-5; CDR3aa: CASSKVAGRQETQYF; CDR3nt: TGTGCCAGCAGCAAAGTTGCAGGGAGGCAAGAGACCCAGTACTTC
v_gene: TRBV5-1; d_gene: .; abundance: .; len: 13; j_gene: TRBJ1-1; CDR3aa: CASSSAGTTEAFF; CDR3nt: TGCGCCAGCAGTTCAGCCGGGACCACTGAAGCTTTCTTT
v_gene: TRBV5-8; d_gene: TRBD1; abundance: .; len: 14; j_gene: TRBJ1-4; CDR3aa: CASSLMDREEKLFF; CDR3nt: TGTGCCAGCAGCTTGATGGACAGGGAGGAAAAACTGTTTTTT
v_gene: TRBV27; d_gene: .; abundance: .; len: 15; j_gene: TRBJ2-2; CDR3aa: CASSSWGSNTGELFF; CDR3nt: TGTGCCAGCAGTTCATGGGGGAGTAACACCGGGGAGCTGTTTTTT
v_gene: TRBV28; d_gene: TRBD1; abundance: .; len: 15; j_gene: TRBJ1-5; CDR3aa: CASSSATGPNQPQHF; CDR3nt: TGTGCCAGCAGTTCCGCGACAGGGCCAAATCAGCCCCAGCATTTT
v_gene: TRBV15; d_gene: .; abundance: .; len: 15; j_gene: TRBJ1-5; CDR3aa: CATRSATRPKQPQHF; CDR3nt: TGTGCCACCCGATCGGCGACCCGCCCAAAGCAGCCCCAGCATTTT
v_gene: TRBV19; d_gene: .; abundance: .; len: 13; j_gene: TRBJ2-3; CDR3aa: CASSIVPTDTQYF; CDR3nt: TGTGCCAGTAGTATTGTGCCCACAGATACGCAGTATTTT
v_gene: TRBV6-5; d_gene: .; abundance: .; len: 12; j_gene: TRBJ2-1; CDR3aa: CASSRQEGSEFF; CDR3nt: TGTGCCAGCAGCAGACAGGAGGGTTCGGAGTTCTTC
v_gene: TRBV7-9; d_gene: .; abundance: .; len: 15; j_gene: TRBJ2-3; CDR3aa: CASSYGQPSTDTQYF; CDR3nt: TGTGCCAGCAGCTACGGACAGCCCAGCACAGATACGCAGTATTTT
v_gene: TRBV19; d_gene: .; abundance: few; len: 16; j_gene: TRBJ2-7; CDR3aa: CASSVTGLNLPYEQYF; CDR3nt: TGTGCCAGTAGTGTAACGGGATTAAATTTGCCCTACGAGCAGTACTTC
v_gene: TRBV19; d_gene: .; abundance: .; len: 13; j_gene: TRBJ1-1; CDR3aa: CASTIQGGTEAFF; CDR3nt: TGTGCCAGTACCATCCAGGGTGGCACTGAAGCTTTCTTT
v_gene: TRBV6-2/TRBV6-3; d_gene: .; abundance: few; len: 13; j_gene: TRBJ1-1; CDR3aa: CASSYYGAVEAFF; CDR3nt: TGTGCCAGCAGTTACTACGGGGCGGTAGAAGCTTTCTTT
v_gene: TRBV4-2; d_gene: .; abundance: few; len: 17; j_gene: TRBJ1-6; CDR3aa: CASSPGEGPSYNSPLHF; CDR3nt: TGTGCCAGCAGCCCTGGGGAGGGTCCCTCCTATAATTCACCCCTCCACTTT
v_gene: TRBV3-1/TRBV3-2; d_gene: TRBD1; abundance: .; len: 15; j_gene: TRBJ2-1; CDR3aa: CASSPEGQGSDEQFF; CDR3nt: TGTGCCAGCAGCCCTGAGGGACAGGGGAGCGATGAGCAGTTCTTC
v_gene: TRBV19; d_gene: .; abundance: .; len: 13; j_gene: TRBJ2-5; CDR3aa: CASSIMTEETQYF; CDR3nt: TGTGCCAGTAGTATTATGACTGAAGAGACCCAGTACTTC
v_gene: TRBV21-1; d_gene: .; abundance: once; len: 18; j_gene: TRBJ2-3; CDR3aa: CASSKASPTRGITDTQYF; CDR3nt: TGTGCCAGCAGCAAAGCGAGCCCGACCAGGGGAATCACAGATACGCAGTATTTT
v_gene: TRBV6-5; d_gene: .; abundance: many; len: 15; j_gene: TRBJ1-2; CDR3aa: CASSSSGGINYGYTF; CDR3nt: TGTGCCAGCAGTTCCTCGGGTGGGATCAACTATGGCTACACCTTC
v_gene: TRBV29-1; d_gene: .; abundance: .; len: 14; j_gene: TRBJ2-6; CDR3aa: CSALGESGANVLTF; CDR3nt: TGCAGCGCTCTCGGCGAGTCTGGGGCCAACGTCCTGACTTTC
v_gene: TRBV27; d_gene: .; abundance: .; len: 14; j_gene: TRBJ2-5; CDR3aa: CASSFGGPHQTQYF; CDR3nt: TGTGCCAGCAGTTTTGGCGGCCCCCACCAGACCCAGTACTTC
v_gene: TRBV7-9; d_gene: .; abundance: .; len: 15; j_gene: TRBJ1-6; CDR3aa: CASRVPGANNSPLHF; CDR3nt: TGTGCCAGCAGGGTTCCGGGGGCCAATAATTCACCCCTCCACTTT
v_gene: TRBV4-1; d_gene: .; abundance: .; len: 16; j_gene: TRBJ1-6; CDR3aa: CASSQEAGGTGSPLHF; CDR3nt: TGCGCCAGCAGCCAAGAAGCGGGGGGCACGGGATCACCCCTCCACTTT
v_gene: TRBV6-5; d_gene: .; abundance: .; len: 13; j_gene: TRBJ2-3; CDR3aa: CASSYVRTDTQYF; CDR3nt: TGTGCCAGCAGTTACGTCCGGACAGATACGCAGTATTTT
v_gene: TRBV12-3/TRBV12-4; d_gene: .; abundance: .; len: 11; j_gene: TRBJ2-1; CDR3aa: CASSFANEQFF; CDR3nt: TGTGCCAGCAGTTTCGCGAATGAGCAGTTCTTC
v_gene: TRBV5-4; d_gene: .; abundance: .; len: 15; j_gene: TRBJ1-3; CDR3aa: CASSLMMGPGNTIYF; CDR3nt: TGTGCCAGCAGCTTGATGATGGGGCCTGGAAACACCATATATTTT
v_gene: TRBV24-1; d_gene: .; abundance: once; len: 15; j_gene: TRBJ2-1; CDR3aa: CATSDYGFPYNEQFF; CDR3nt: TGTGCCACCAGTGATTACGGGTTTCCCTACAATGAGCAGTTCTTC
v_gene: TRBV13; d_gene: .; abundance: .; len: 10; j_gene: TRBJ1-1; CDR3aa: CAGIDTEAFF; CDR3nt: TGTGCCGGTATCGACACTGAAGCTTTCTTT
v_gene: TRBV7-3; d_gene: .; abundance: .; len: 13; j_gene: TRBJ1-2; CDR3aa: CASSPIPRGGYTF; CDR3nt: TGTGCCAGCAGCCCCATCCCAAGGGGTGGCTACACCTTC
v_gene: TRBV5-5; d_gene: TRBD2; abundance: .; len: 13; j_gene: TRBJ2-7; CDR3aa: CASSGAGAYEQYF; CDR3nt: TGTGCCAGCAGCGGGGCGGGGGCCTACGAGCAGTACTTC
v_gene: TRBV13; d_gene: TRBD1; abundance: .; len: 17; j_gene: TRBJ1-6; CDR3aa: CASSPRDSPYYNSPLHF; CDR3nt: TGTGCCAGCAGCCCTCGGGACAGCCCATATTATAATTCACCCCTCCACTTT
v_gene: TRBV10-1; d_gene: .; abundance: many; len: 13; j_gene: TRBJ2-1; CDR3aa: CASSDGSDIEQFF; CDR3nt: TGCGCCAGCAGTGATGGTTCCGATATTGAGCAGTTCTTC
v_gene: TRBV9; d_gene: TRBD2; abundance: once; len: 16; j_gene: TRBJ2-5; CDR3aa: CASRFRGTSGRETQYF; CDR3nt: TGTGCCAGCAGGTTTAGGGGGACTAGCGGGAGGGAGACCCAGTACTTC
v_gene: TRBV6-1; d_gene: .; abundance: few; len: 14; j_gene: TRBJ1-3; CDR3aa: CASSEPYSGNTIYF; CDR3nt: TGTGCCAGCAGTGAGCCCTACTCTGGAAACACCATATATTTT
v_gene: TRBV11-1; d_gene: .; abundance: .; len: 14; j_gene: TRBJ2-3; CDR3aa: CASSLPAETDTQYF; CDR3nt: TGTGCCAGCAGCTTACCGGCGGAAACAGATACGCAGTATTTT
v_gene: TRBV6-7; d_gene: .; abundance: .; len: 16; j_gene: TRBJ1-3; CDR3aa: CASSFPQSRPGNTIYF; CDR3nt: TGTGCCAGCAGTTTCCCCCAGAGCAGGCCCGGAAACACCATATATTTT
v_gene: TRBV18; d_gene: .; abundance: .; len: 15; j_gene: TRBJ1-4; CDR3aa: CASSPQTGTNEKLFF; CDR3nt: TGTGCCAGCTCACCCCAGACGGGAACTAATGAAAAACTGTTTTTT
v_gene: TRBV5-1; d_gene: TRBD1; abundance: few; len: 14; j_gene: TRBJ1-1; CDR3aa: CASATGGGRTEAFF; CDR3nt: TGCGCCAGCGCGACAGGGGGTGGGAGGACTGAAGCTTTCTTT
v_gene: TRBV19; d_gene: .; abundance: .; len: 12; j_gene: TRBJ1-2; CDR3aa: CASRTDTYGYTF; CDR3nt: TGTGCCAGTCGGACCGATACCTATGGCTACACCTTC